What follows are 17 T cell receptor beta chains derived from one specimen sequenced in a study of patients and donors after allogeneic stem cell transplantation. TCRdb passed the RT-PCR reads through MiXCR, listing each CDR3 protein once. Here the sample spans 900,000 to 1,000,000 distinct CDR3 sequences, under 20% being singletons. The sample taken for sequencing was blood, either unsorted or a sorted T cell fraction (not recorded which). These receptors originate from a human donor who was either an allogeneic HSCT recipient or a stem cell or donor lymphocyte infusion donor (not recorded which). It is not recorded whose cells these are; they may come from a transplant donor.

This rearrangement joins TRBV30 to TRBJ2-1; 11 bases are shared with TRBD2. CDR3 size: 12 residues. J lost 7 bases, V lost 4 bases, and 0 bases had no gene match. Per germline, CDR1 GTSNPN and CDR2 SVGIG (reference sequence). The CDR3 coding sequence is TGTGCCTGGACTAGCGGGAGGAATGAGCAGTTCTTC. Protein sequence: CAWTSGRNEQFF.

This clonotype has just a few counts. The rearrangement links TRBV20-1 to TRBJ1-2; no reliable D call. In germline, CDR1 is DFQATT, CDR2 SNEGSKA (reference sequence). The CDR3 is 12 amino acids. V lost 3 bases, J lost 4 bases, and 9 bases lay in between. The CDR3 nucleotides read TGCAGTGCTAGGTCGTTATCCTATGGCTACACCTTC. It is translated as CSARSLSYGYTF.

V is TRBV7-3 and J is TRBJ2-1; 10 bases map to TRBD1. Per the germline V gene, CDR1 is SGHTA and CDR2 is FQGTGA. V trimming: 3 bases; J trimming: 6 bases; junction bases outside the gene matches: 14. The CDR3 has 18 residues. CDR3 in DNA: TGTGCCAGCAGCTTGTGGGGCTTGTCGGGACAGGGGTCCAATGAGCAGTTCTTC. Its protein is CASSLWGLSGQGSNEQFF.

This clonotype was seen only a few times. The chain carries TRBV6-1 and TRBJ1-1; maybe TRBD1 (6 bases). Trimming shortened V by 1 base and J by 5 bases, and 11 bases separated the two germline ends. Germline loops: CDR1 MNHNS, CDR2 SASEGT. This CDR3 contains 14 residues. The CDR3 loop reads CASSEVRGGTEAFF. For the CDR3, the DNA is TGTGCCAGCAGTGAAGTAAGGGGGGGGACTGAAGCTTTCTTT.

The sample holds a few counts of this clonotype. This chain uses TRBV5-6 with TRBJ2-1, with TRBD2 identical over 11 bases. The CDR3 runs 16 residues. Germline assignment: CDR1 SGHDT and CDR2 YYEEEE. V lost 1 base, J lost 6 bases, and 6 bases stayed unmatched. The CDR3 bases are TGTGCCAGCAGCTTGTCTGAACTAGCGGGGGCCAATGAGCAGTTCTTC. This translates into CASSLSELAGANEQFF.

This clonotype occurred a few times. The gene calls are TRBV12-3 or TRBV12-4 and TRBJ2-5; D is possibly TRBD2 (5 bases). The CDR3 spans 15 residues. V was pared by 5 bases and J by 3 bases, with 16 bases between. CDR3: CASSALELGKETQYF. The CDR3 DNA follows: TGTGCCAGCAGTGCCCTGGAACTAGGAAAAGAGACCCAGTACTTC.

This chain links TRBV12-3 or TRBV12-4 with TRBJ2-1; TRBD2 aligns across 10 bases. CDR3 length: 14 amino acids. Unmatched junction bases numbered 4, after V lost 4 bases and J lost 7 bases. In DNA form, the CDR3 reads TGTGCCAGCAGTTACAGCGGGGGGGCGAATGAGCAGTTCTTC. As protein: CASSYSGGANEQFF.

CDR3 protein: CSAPETDPGKDTQYF. CDR3 bases: TGCAGTGCCCCCGAGACAGATCCTGGTAAAGATACGCAGTATTTT. The chain employs TRBV20-1 and TRBJ2-3, with D perhaps TRBD1 (5 bases). The CDR3 is 15 amino acids. Per the germline V gene, CDR1 is DFQATT and CDR2 is SNEGSKA (reference sequence). Trimming pared 6 bases from V and 5 bases from J, leaving 21 bases between.

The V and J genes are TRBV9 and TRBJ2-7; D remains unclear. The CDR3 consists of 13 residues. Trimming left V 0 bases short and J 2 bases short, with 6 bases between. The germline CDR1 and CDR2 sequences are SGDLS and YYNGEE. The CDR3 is CASSVDFPYEQYF. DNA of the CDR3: TGTGCCAGCAGCGTAGATTTCCCCTACGAGCAGTACTTC.

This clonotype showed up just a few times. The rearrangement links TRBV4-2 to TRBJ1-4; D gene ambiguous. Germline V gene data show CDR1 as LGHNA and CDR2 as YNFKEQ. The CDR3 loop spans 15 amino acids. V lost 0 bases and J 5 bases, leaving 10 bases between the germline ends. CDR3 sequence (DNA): TGTGCCAGCAGCCAAGACAGACGGTTCAATGAAAAACTGTTTTTT. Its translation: CASSQDRRFNEKLFF.

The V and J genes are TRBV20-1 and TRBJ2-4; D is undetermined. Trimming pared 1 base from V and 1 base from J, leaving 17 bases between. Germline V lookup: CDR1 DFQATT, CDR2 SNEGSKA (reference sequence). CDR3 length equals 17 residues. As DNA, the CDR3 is TGCAGTGCTAGAGTCTGGGAACCGAACGCCGCCAAAAACATTCAGTACTTC. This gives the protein CSARVWEPNAAKNIQYF.

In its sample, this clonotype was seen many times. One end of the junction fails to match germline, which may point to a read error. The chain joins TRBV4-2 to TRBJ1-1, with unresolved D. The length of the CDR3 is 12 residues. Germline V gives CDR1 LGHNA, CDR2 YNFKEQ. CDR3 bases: TGCGCCAGCAGCCATGGAGGCACTGAAGCTTTCTTT. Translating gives CASSHGGTEAFF.

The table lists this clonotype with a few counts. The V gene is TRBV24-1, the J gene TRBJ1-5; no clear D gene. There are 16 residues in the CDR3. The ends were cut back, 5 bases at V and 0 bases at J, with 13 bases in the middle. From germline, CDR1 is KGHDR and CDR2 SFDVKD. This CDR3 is CATSVGGRNSNQPQHF. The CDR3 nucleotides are TGTGCCACCAGTGTCGGAGGACGGAATAGCAATCAGCCCCAGCATTTT.

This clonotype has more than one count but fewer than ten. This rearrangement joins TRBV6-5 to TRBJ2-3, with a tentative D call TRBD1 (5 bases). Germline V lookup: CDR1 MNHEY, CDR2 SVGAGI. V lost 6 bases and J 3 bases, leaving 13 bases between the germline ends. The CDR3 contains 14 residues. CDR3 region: CASSYGQGTDTQYF. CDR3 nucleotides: TGTGCCAGCAGCTACGGTCAGGGAACAGATACGCAGTATTTT.

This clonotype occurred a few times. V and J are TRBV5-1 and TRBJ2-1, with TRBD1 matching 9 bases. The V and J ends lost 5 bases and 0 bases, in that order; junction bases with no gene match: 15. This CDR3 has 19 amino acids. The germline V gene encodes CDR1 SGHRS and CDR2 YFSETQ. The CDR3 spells CASRDSGQGSGGSYNEQFF. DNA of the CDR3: TGCGCCAGCAGGGACTCGGGACAGGGTTCGGGAGGCTCCTACAATGAGCAGTTCTTC.

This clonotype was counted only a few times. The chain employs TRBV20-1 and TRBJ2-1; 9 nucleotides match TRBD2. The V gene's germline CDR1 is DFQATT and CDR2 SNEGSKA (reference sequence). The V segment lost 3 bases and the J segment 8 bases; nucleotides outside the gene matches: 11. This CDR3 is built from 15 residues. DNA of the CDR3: TGCAGTGCTAGGTTCCCCGGGACTAGCAGGGATGAGCAGTTCTTC. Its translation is CSARFPGTSRDEQFF.

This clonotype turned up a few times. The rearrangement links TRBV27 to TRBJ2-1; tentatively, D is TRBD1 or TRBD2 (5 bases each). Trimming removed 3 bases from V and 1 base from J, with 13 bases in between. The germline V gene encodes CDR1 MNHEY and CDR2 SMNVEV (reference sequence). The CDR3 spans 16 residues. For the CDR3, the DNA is TGTGCCAGCAGTTTGGGGATGGGGGTTTCCTACAATGAGCAGTTCTTC. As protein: CASSLGMGVSYNEQFF.